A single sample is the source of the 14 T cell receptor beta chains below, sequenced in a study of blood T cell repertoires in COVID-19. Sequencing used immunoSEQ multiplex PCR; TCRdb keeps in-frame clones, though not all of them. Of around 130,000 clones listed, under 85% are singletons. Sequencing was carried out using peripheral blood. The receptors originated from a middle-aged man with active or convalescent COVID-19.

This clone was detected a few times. CDR3 DNA: TGTGCCAGCAGTCGGGACAGGGGGCGCGGAGGGGCCAACGTCCTGACTTTC. Translated, it gives CASSRDRGRGGANVLTF. The V gene is TRBV6-6, the J gene TRBJ2-6; 12 nucleotides align to TRBD1. The germline CDR1 and CDR2 sequences are MNHNY and SVGAGI (reference sequence). V was pared by 5 bases and J by 4 bases, with 6 bases of the junction left unmatched. The CDR3 covers 17 residues.

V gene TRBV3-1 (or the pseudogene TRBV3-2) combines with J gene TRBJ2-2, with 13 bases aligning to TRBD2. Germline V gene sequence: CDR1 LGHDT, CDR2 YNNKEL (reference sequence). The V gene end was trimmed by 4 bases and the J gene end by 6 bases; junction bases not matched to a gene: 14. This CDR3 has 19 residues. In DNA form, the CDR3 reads TGTGCCAGCAGCCGAGGAGGTGGTACTAGCGGGGGGGCCGCCGGGGAGCTGTTTTTT. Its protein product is CASSRGGGTSGGAAGELFF.

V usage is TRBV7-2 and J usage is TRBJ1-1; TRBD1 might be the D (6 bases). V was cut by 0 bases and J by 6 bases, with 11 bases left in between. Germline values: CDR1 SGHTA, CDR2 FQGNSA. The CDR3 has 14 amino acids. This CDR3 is CASSLARDNAEAFF. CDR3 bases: TGTGCCAGCAGCTTAGCGAGGGACAACGCTGAAGCTTTCTTT.

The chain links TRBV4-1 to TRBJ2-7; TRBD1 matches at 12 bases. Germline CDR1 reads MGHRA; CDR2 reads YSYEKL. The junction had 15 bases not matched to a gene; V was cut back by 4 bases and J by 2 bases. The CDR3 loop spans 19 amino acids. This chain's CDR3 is CASSRTTRPRDRGPYEQYF. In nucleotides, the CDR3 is TGCGCCAGCAGCCGGACGACCCGCCCACGGGACAGGGGGCCCTACGAGCAGTACTTC.

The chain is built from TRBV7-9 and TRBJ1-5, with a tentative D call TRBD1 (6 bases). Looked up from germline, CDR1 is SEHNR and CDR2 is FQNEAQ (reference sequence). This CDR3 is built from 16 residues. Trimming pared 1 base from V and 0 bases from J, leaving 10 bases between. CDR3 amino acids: CASSLVQGNSNQPQHF. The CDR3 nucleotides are TGTGCCAGCAGCTTAGTCCAGGGGAATAGCAATCAGCCCCAGCATTTT.

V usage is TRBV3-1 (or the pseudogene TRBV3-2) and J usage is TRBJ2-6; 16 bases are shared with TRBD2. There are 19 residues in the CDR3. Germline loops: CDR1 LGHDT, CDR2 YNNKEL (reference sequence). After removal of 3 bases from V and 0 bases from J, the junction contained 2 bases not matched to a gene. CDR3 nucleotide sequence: TGTGCCAGCAGCCACGGGACTAGCGGGGGGGCCTCTGGGGCCAACGTCCTGACTTTC. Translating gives CASSHGTSGGASGANVLTF.

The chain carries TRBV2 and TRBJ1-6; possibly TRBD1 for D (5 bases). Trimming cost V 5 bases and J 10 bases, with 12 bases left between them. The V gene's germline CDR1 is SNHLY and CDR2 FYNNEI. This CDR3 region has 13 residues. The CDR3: CASSPRDWSPLHF. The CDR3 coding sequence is TGTGCCAGCAGTCCCAGGGACTGGTCACCCCTCCACTTT.

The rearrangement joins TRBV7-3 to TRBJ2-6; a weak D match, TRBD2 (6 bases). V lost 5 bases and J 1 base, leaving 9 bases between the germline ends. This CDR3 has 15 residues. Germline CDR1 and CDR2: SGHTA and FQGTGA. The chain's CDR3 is CASSPGGSGANVLTF. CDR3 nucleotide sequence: TGTGCCAGCAGCCCCGGGGGTTCTGGGGCCAACGTCCTGACTTTC.

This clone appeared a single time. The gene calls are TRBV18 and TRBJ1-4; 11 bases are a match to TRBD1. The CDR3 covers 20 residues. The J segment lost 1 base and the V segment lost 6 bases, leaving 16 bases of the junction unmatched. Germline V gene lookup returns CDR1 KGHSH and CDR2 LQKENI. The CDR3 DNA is TGTGCCAGCTCGCCTACGTCGGGACAGGGGGAGTCAGTAACTAATGAAAAACTGTTTTTT. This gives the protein CASSPTSGQGESVTNEKLFF.

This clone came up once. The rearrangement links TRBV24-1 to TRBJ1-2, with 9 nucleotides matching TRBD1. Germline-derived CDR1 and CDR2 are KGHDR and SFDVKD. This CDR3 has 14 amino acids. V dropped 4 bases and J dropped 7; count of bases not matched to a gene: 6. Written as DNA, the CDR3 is TGTGCCACCAGTGACTCGGGACAGGGAGGTGGCTACACCTTC. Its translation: CATSDSGQGGGYTF.

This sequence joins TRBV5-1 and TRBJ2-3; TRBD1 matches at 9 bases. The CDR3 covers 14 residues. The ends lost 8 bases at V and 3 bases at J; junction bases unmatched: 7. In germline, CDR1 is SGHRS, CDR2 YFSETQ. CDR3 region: CASGQGHDTDTQYF. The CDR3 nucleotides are TGCGCCAGTGGACAGGGGCATGATACAGATACGCAGTATTTT.

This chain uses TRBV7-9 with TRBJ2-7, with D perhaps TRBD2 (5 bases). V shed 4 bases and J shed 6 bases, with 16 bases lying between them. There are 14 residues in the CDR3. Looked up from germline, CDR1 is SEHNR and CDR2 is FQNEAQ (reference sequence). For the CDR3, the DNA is TGTGCCAGCAGCTCCCCCAACGGGGTGGGCGAGCAGTACTTC. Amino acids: CASSSPNGVGEQYF.

Here the CDR3 DNA reads TGTGCCAGCAGTGAGCAGAACTATGGCTACACCTTC. Its translation: CASSEQNYGYTF. The chain is built from TRBV2 and TRBJ1-2; no definite D call. Germline CDR1 and CDR2: SNHLY and FYNNEI. V was shortened by 3 bases and J by 2 bases, with 4 bases between the two germline ends. This CDR3 region has 12 residues.

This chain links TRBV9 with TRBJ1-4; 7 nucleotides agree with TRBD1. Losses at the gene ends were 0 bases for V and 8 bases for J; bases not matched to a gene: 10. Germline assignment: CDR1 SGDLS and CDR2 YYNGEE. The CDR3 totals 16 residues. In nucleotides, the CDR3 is TGTGCCAGCAGCGTAGCTCCGGGGACAGCAGGAGAAAAACTGTTTTTT. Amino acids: CASSVAPGTAGEKLFF.